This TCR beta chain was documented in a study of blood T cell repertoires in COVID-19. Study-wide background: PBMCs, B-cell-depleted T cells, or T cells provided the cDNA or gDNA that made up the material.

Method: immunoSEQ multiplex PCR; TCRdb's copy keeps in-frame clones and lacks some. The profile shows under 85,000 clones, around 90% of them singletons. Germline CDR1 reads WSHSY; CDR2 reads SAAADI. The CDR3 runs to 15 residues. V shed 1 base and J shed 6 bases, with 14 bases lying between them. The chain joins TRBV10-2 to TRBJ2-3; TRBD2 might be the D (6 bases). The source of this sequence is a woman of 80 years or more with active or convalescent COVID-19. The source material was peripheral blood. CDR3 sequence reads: CASSEYTGSSDTQYF. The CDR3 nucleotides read TGCGCCAGCAGTGAGTATACCGGGAGCAGTGATACGCAGTATTTT.